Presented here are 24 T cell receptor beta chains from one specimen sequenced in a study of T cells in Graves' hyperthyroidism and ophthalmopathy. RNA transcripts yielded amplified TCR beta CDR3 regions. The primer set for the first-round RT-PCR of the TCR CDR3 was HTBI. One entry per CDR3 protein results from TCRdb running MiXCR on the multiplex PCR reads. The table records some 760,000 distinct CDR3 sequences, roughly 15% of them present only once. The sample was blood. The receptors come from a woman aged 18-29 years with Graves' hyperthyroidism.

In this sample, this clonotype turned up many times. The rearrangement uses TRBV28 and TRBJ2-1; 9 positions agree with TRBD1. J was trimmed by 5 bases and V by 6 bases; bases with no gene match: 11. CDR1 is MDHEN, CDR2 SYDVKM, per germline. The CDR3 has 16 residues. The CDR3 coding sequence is TGTGCCAGCAGCTTCATCGGGACAGGGAGGAACAATGAGCAGTTCTTC. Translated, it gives CASSFIGTGRNNEQFF.

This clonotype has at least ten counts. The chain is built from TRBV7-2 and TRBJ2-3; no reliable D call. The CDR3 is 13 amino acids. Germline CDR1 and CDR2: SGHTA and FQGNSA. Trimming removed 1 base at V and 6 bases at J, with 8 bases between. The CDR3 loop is CASSLDRLDTQYF. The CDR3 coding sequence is TGTGCCAGCAGCTTAGACCGTCTTGATACGCAGTATTTT.

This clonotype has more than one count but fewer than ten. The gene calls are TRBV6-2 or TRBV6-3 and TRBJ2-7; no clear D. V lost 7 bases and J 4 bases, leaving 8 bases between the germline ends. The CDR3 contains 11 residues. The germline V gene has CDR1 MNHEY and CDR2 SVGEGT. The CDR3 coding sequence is TGTGCCAGCAAAAATACGTACGAGCAGTACTTC. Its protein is CASKNTYEQYF.

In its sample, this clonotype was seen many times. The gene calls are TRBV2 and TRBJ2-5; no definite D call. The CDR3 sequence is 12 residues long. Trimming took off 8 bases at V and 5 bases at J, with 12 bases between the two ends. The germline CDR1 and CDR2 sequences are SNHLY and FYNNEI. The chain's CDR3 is CASRSQVETQYF. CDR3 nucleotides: TGTGCCAGCCGGAGCCAGGTGGAGACCCAGTACTTC.

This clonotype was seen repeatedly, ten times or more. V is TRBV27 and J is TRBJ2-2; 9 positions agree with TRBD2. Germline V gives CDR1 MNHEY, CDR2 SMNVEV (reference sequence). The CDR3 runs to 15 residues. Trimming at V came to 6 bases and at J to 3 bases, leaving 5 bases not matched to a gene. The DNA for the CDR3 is TGTGCCAGCAGCGGGACTAGCTTTTACACCGGGGAGCTGTTTTTT. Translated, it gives CASSGTSFYTGELFF.

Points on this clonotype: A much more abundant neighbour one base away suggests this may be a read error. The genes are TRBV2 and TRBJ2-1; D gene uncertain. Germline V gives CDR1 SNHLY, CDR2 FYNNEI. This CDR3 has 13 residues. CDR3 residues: CATSSFENNEQFF. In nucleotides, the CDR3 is TGTGCCACCAGTTCGTTCGAGAACAATGAGCAGTTCTTC.

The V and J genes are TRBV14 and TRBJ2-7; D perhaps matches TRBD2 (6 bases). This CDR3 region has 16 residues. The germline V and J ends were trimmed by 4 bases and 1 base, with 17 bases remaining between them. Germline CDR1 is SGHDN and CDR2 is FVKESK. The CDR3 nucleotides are TGTGCCAGCAGCCTAAACACGGGGGAGGCGTCCTACGAGCAGTACTTC. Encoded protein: CASSLNTGEASYEQYF.

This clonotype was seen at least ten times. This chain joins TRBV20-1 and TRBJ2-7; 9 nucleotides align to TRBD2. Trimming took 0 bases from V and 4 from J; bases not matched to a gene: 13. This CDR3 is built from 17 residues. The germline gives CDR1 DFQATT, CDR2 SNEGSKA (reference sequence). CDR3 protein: CSARDIASGATMYEQYF. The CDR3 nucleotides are TGCAGTGCTAGAGATATAGCTAGCGGGGCCACAATGTACGAGCAGTACTTC.

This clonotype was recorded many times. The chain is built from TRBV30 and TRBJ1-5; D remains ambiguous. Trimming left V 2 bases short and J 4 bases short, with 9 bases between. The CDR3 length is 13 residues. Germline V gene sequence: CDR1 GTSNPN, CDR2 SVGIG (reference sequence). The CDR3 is CAWSPRLNQPQHF. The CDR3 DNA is TGTGCCTGGAGTCCCAGGCTAAATCAGCCCCAGCATTTT. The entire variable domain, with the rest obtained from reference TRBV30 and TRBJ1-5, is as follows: SQTIHQWPATLVQPVGSPLSLECTVEGTSNPNLYWYRQAAGRGLQLLFYSVGIGQISSEVPQNLSASRPQDRQFILSSKKLLLSDSGFYLCAWSPRLNQPQHFGDGTRLSIL.

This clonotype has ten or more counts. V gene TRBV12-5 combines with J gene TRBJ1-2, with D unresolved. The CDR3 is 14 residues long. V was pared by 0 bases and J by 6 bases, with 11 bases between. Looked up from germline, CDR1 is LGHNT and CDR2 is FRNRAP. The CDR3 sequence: CASGLVPAQDGYTF. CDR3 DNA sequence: TGTGCTAGTGGTTTGGTACCCGCCCAGGATGGCTACACCTTC.

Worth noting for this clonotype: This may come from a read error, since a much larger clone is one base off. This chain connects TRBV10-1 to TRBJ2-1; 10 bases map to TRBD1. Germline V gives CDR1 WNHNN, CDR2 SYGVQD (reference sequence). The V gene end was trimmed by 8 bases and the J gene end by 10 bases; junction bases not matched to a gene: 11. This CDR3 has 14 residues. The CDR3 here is CASRPDGTGDEQFF. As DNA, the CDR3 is TGCGCCAGCCGCCCAGACGGGACAGGGGACGAGCAGTTCTTC.

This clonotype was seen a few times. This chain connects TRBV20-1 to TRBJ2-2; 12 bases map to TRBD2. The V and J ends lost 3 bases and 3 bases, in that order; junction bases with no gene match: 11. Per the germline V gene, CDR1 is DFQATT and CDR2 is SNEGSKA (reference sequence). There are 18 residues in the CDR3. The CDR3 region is CSARLLAGGPGDTGELFF. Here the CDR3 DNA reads TGCAGTGCTAGGTTGCTAGCGGGAGGGCCCGGGGACACCGGGGAGCTGTTTTTT.

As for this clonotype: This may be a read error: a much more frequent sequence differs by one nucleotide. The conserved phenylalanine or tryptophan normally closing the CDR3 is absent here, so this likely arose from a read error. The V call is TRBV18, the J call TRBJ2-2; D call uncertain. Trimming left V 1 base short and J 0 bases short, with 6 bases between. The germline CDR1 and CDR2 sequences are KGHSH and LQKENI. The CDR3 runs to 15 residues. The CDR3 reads CASSPRDTNTGELFL. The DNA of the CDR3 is TGTGCCAGCTCACCACGGGATACGAACACCGGGGAGCTGTTTCTT.

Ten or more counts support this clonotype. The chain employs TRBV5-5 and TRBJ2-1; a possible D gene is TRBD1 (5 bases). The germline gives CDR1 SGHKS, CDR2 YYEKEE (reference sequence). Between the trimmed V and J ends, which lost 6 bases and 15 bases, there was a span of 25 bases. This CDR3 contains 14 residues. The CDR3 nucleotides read TGTGCCAGCAACCAGGGTCCACGAGCCCCGAGGTGGTTCTTC. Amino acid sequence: CASNQGPRAPRWFF.

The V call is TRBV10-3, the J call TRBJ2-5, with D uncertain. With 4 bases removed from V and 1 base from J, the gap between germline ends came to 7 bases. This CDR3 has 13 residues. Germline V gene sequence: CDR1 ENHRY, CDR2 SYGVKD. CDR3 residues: CAISVQAQETQYF. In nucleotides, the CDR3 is TGTGCCATCAGTGTACAAGCCCAAGAGACCCAGTACTTC.

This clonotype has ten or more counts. In DNA, the CDR3 is TGTGCCAGCAGCTGGGCGGGAGGGCCAGGTAATGAGCAGTTCTTC. As protein: CASSWAGGPGNEQFF. V usage is TRBV7-9 and J usage is TRBJ2-1; TRBD2 matches 9 bases. This CDR3 region has 15 residues. J was trimmed by 7 bases and V by 4 bases; bases with no gene match: 8. Germline CDR1 is SEHNR and CDR2 is FQNEAQ (reference sequence). The full variable domain, completed using reference TRBV7-9 and TRBJ2-1, is DTGVSQNPRHKITKRGQNVTFRCDPISEHNRLYWYRQTLGQGPEFLTYFQNEAQLEKSRLLSDRFSAERPKGSFSTLEIQRTEQGDSAMYLCASSWAGGPGNEQFFGPGTRLTVL.

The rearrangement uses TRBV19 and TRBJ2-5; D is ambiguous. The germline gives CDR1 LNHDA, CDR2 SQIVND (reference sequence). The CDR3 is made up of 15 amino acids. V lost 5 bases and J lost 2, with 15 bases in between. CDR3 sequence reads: CASSSSGIKQETQYF. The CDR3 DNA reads TGTGCCAGTAGTTCCAGTGGGATCAAGCAAGAGACCCAGTACTTC.

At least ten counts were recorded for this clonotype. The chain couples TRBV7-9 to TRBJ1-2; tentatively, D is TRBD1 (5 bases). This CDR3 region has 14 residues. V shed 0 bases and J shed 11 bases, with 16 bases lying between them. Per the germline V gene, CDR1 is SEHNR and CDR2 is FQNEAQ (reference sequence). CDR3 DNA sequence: TGTGCCAGCAGCTTAGCGGGGCCAGCGCCGTCATACACCTTC. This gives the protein CASSLAGPAPSYTF.

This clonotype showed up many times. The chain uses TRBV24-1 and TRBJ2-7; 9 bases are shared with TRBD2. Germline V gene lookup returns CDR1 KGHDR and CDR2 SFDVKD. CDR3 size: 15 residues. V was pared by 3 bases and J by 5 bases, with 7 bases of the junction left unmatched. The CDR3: CATSDNLAGTHEQYF. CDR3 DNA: TGTGCCACCAGTGATAACCTAGCGGGAACCCACGAGCAGTACTTC.

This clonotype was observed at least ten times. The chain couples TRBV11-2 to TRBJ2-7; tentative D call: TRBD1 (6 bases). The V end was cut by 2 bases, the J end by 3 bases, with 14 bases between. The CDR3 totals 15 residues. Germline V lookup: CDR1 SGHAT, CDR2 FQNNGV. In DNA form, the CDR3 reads TGTGCCAGCAGCTTATGGGTAGGGACACTCTACGAGCAGTACTTC. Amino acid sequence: CASSLWVGTLYEQYF.

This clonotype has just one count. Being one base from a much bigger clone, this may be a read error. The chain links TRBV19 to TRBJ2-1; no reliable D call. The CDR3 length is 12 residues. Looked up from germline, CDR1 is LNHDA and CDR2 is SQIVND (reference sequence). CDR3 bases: TGTGCCGGTAGTAGGCTGGGCAATGAGCAGTTCTTC. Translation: CAGSRLGNEQFF.

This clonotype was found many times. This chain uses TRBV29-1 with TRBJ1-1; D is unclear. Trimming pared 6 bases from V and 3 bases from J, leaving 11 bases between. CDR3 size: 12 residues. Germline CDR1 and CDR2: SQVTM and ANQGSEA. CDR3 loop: CSVRDGDTEAFF. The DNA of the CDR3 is TGCAGCGTCCGAGACGGGGACACTGAAGCTTTCTTT.

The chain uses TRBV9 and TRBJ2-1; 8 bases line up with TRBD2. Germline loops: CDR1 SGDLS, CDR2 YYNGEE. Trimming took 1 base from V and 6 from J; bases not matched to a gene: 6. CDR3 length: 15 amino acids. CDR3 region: CASSVFEGLGNEQFF. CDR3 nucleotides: TGTGCCAGCAGCGTATTTGAGGGACTAGGCAATGAGCAGTTCTTC.

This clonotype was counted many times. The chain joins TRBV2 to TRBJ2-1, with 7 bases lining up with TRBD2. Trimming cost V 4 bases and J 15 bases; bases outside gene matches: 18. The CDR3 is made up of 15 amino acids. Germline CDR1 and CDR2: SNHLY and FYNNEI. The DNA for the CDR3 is TGTGCCAGCAGTGCGGGAGAGGGCGGGAGCTTCCCCCCGTTCTTC. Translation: CASSAGEGGSFPPFF.